Following are 8 T cell receptor beta chains from one sample sequenced in a study of blood T cell repertoires in COVID-19. Data came from immunoSEQ multiplex PCR; TCRdb stores just in-frame clones and leaves some out. The sample consists of fewer than 350,000 clones, about nine tenths of them appearing once. Sequencing used PBMCs or T cells enriched from blood (not recorded which). The receptor set was obtained from a woman in her 40s who had recovered from COVID-19.

The CDR3 sequence: CATSRELSGNTIYF. The CDR3 DNA reads TGTGCCACCAGCAGAGAATTATCTGGAAACACCATATATTTT. The genes are TRBV15 and TRBJ1-3; no clear D gene. The CDR3 totals 14 residues. The V and J ends lost 0 bases and 1 base respectively, with 4 bases between them. CDR1 LNHNV and CDR2 YYDKDF come from the germline V gene (reference sequence).

The chain is built from TRBV29-1 and TRBJ2-7, with D maybe TRBD2 (5 bases). In germline, CDR1 is SQVTM, CDR2 ANQGSEA. The V and J ends lost 7 bases and 7 bases respectively, with 14 bases between them. There are 11 residues in the CDR3. The chain's CDR3 is CSAPSGEEQYF. The CDR3 DNA sequence: TGCAGCGCCCCGTCCGGGGAGGAGCAGTACTTC.

The chain is built from TRBV29-1 and TRBJ1-1; weak D call: TRBD1 (5 bases). CDR1 is SQVTM and CDR2 is ANQGSEA in the germline V gene. V lost 3 bases and J lost 3, with 14 bases in between. The CDR3 covers 14 residues. The CDR3 DNA reads as TGCAGCGTTGAGGGCAGGGAGGGTGACACTGAAGCTTTCTTT. Translating it yields CSVEGREGDTEAFF.

This chain uses TRBV6-1 with TRBJ1-1; 8 bases are shared with TRBD1. V was pared by 2 bases and J by 10 bases, with 3 bases of the junction left unmatched. The CDR3 has 12 amino acids. Germline assignment: CDR1 MNHNS and CDR2 SASEGT. CDR3 sequence (DNA): TGTGCCAGCAGTGAACGACAGGGGAGAGCTTTCTTT. Its translation: CASSERQGRAFF.

The rearrangement joins TRBV19 to TRBJ1-5, with D unresolved. This CDR3 contains 13 residues. The ends were cut back, 5 bases at V and 13 bases at J, with 18 bases in the middle. Germline V gene lookup returns CDR1 LNHDA and CDR2 SQIVND (reference sequence). The CDR3 region is CASSGDYLNGQHF. The DNA for the CDR3 is TGTGCCAGTAGTGGAGACTACCTAAATGGACAGCATTTT.

This rearrangement joins TRBV6-5 to TRBJ1-6; unclear D gene. This CDR3 spans 15 amino acids. Germline V gene lookup returns CDR1 MNHEY and CDR2 SVGAGI. Trimming stripped 11 bases from V and 0 bases from J, with 14 bases between. For the CDR3, the DNA is TGTGCCGGTAAACGAGATAGCTCCTATAATTCACCCCTCCACTTT. Translating gives CAGKRDSSYNSPLHF.

CDR3 protein: CASSLGGGNNEQFF. CDR3 coding DNA: TGTGCCAGCAGCTTAGGCGGCGGCAACAATGAGCAGTTCTTC. The genes are TRBV11-3 and TRBJ2-1; D unclear. The germline V and J ends were trimmed by 1 base and 5 bases, with 9 bases remaining between them. Germline lookup yields CDR1 SGHNT and CDR2 YENEEA. The CDR3 is 14 amino acids.

The chain combines TRBV28 with TRBJ1-4; 9 nucleotides line up with TRBD1. In germline, CDR1 is MDHEN, CDR2 SYDVKM. The CDR3 runs to 18 residues. With V trimmed by 5 bases and J by 3 bases, 13 bases remained unmatched. The CDR3: CASSPQTLQGASNEKLFF. As DNA, the CDR3 is TGTGCCAGCAGTCCTCAGACGTTACAGGGGGCCTCTAATGAAAAACTGTTTTTT.